This TCR beta chain comes out of a study of cytomegalovirus exposure and HLA in healthy donors. This CDR3 comprises 12 residues. CDR1 and CDR2 (germline): LNHDA, SQIVND (reference sequence). Trimming pared 5 bases from V and 4 bases from J, leaving 5 bases between. 60 Vbeta and 13 Jbeta primers were used in PCR. Method: immunoSEQ multiplex PCR; TCRdb's copy keeps in-frame clones and lacks some. The sample yields under 150,000 clones, more than 75% seen once. The sequenced sample consisted of PBMCs. This receptor was obtained from a woman aged 40 to 50 in good health and CMV-seropositive. This rearrangement joins TRBV19 to TRBJ2-2; D is ambiguous. The CDR3 region is CASSFFTGELFF. The CDR3 DNA is TGTGCCAGTAGTTTCTTCACCGGGGAGCTGTTTTTT.